This T cell receptor beta chain comes out of a study of T cell responses to AZD1222 COVID-19 vaccine. Study observations and caveats: Seropositive AZD1222 recipients at baseline numbered only five or six. Spike was spanned by vaccine-associated CD4 TCRs, which were dominant at 160-218 and 743-854. Nearly half of spike-specific TCRs reportedly target unmutated variant regions.

The CDR3 consists of 12 residues. The V and J ends lost 4 bases and 7 bases, in that order; junction bases with no gene match: 1. Per germline, CDR1 LGHNA and CDR2 YNFKEQ. Second-dose intervals of approximately 4 or approximately 12 weeks were pooled. Only in-frame clones appear in the TCRdb table, and some are missing; sequencing was by immunoSEQ multiplex PCR. The data contain some 120,000 clones, 88% of them singletons. This clone was seen once. Its antigen is as yet unknown. The TCR originated in an adult who received the AZD1222 COVID-19 vaccine. This sequence joins TRBV4-2 and TRBJ1-2, with 9 bases lining up with TRBD1. The sequencing used peripheral blood, collected 28 days after the second AZD1222 dose. For the CDR3, the DNA is TGTGCCAGCAGCCTACAGGGGGCTGGCTACACCTTC. This translates into CASSLQGAGYTF.